The rows below give T cell receptor beta chains drawn from one sample of a study of blood T cell repertoires in COVID-19. The protocol was immunoSEQ multiplex PCR, while the TCRdb copy is restricted to in-frame clones and leaves out a portion. The data hold fewer than 350,000 clones, with around nine tenths observed a single time. The source material was PBMCs or T cells enriched from blood (not recorded which). Source of these receptors: a woman in her forties who had recovered from COVID-19. Each CDR3 is given with its conserved first and last residue. A D gene is named only where the DNA matches it firmly. Part of the rows lack a size; the others show once, few, many or a class for expanded clones.

CDR3nt: TGTGCCAGCAGCCCCAGGGAGGGGACTGAAGCTTTCTTT; CDR3aa: CASSPREGTEAFF; len: 13; v_gene: TRBV7-9; j_gene: TRBJ1-1; abundance: .; d_gene: .
CDR3nt: TGTGCCAGTAGTAGGGGCGGAACTAATGAAAAACTGTTTTTT; CDR3aa: CASSRGGTNEKLFF; len: 14; v_gene: TRBV19; j_gene: TRBJ1-4; abundance: .; d_gene: .
CDR3nt: TGCGCCAGCAGCTTAACTACCGGGACAACCTATGGCTACACCTTC; CDR3aa: CASSLTTGTTYGYTF; len: 15; v_gene: TRBV5-1; j_gene: TRBJ1-2; abundance: .; d_gene: .
CDR3nt: TGTGCCAGCAGCCCCAGACTAGCGGGGACCACAGATACGCAGTATTTT; CDR3aa: CASSPRLAGTTDTQYF; len: 16; v_gene: TRBV9; j_gene: TRBJ2-3; abundance: .; d_gene: TRBD2
CDR3nt: TGTGCCAGCAGCCGCGACGCCCTAGATGGCTACACCTTC; CDR3aa: CASSRDALDGYTF; len: 13; v_gene: TRBV7-2; j_gene: TRBJ1-2; abundance: .; d_gene: .
CDR3nt: TGTGCCTGGAGTGTATTGGCGGGTTCCGCAGATACGCAGTATTTT; CDR3aa: CAWSVLAGSADTQYF; len: 15; v_gene: TRBV30; j_gene: TRBJ2-3; abundance: .; d_gene: .
CDR3nt: TGTGCCACCCCCCGAAAGGAGCCCGCGTCAAATGAAAAACTGTTTTTT; CDR3aa: CATPRKEPASNEKLFF; len: 16; v_gene: TRBV19; j_gene: TRBJ1-4; abundance: .; d_gene: .
CDR3nt: TGTGCCAGCAGCCAGACCGACAGGGGGCAAAATTCACCCCTCCACTTT; CDR3aa: CASSQTDRGQNSPLHF; len: 16; v_gene: TRBV5-4; j_gene: TRBJ1-6; abundance: few; d_gene: TRBD1
CDR3nt: TGTGCCATCAGGACAGGGACAGGGGGCGGCTATGGCTACACCTTC; CDR3aa: CAIRTGTGGGYGYTF; len: 15; v_gene: TRBV10-3; j_gene: TRBJ1-2; abundance: .; d_gene: TRBD1
CDR3nt: TGTGCCAGCAGCTTAGCGACAGGGCAGAGCAATCAGCCCCAGCATTTT; CDR3aa: CASSLATGQSNQPQHF; len: 16; v_gene: TRBV7-9; j_gene: TRBJ1-5; abundance: .; d_gene: TRBD1
CDR3nt: TGCGCCAGCAGCTTGGACTTGGAGACCAGCTCCTACGAGCAGTACTTC; CDR3aa: CASSLDLETSSYEQYF; len: 16; v_gene: TRBV5-1; j_gene: TRBJ2-7; abundance: .; d_gene: .
CDR3nt: TGTGCCAGCAGCTTAGGACAGCTAAGCAATCAGCCCCAGCATTTT; CDR3aa: CASSLGQLSNQPQHF; len: 15; v_gene: TRBV7-2; j_gene: TRBJ1-5; abundance: few; d_gene: .
CDR3nt: TGTGCCAGCAGCCCCCAGTGGAGCGGGATCTACGAGCAGTACTTC; CDR3aa: CASSPQWSGIYEQYF; len: 15; v_gene: TRBV7-2; j_gene: TRBJ2-7; abundance: .; d_gene: TRBD2
CDR3nt: TGCAGCGCTTGGTTGGCGGGGATACCCCACGAGCAGTACTTC; CDR3aa: CSAWLAGIPHEQYF; len: 14; v_gene: TRBV29-1; j_gene: TRBJ2-7; abundance: .; d_gene: .
CDR3nt: TGCGCCAGCAGCCATCCAGGCGGGAACCCGTACTTC; CDR3aa: CASSHPGGNPYF; len: 12; v_gene: TRBV4-3; j_gene: TRBJ2-7; abundance: .; d_gene: .
CDR3nt: TGTGCCAGCAGCTTGGTCCGGGTGGCCTACAATGAGCAGTTCTTC; CDR3aa: CASSLVRVAYNEQFF; len: 15; v_gene: TRBV5-6; j_gene: TRBJ2-1; abundance: .; d_gene: .
CDR3nt: TGTGCCAGCAGTTACGCTTCCAGGGTAGAGACCCAGTACTTC; CDR3aa: CASSYASRVETQYF; len: 14; v_gene: TRBV6-2/TRBV6-3; j_gene: TRBJ2-5; abundance: once; d_gene: .
CDR3nt: TGTGCCAGCAGCTTCGGAGGGCGACGTTACAATGAGCAGTTCTTC; CDR3aa: CASSFGGRRYNEQFF; len: 15; v_gene: TRBV7-2; j_gene: TRBJ2-1; abundance: .; d_gene: .
CDR3nt: TGCGCCAGCAGCTTCGAGGCAGCTACTAATTCACCCCTCCACTTT; CDR3aa: CASSFEAATNSPLHF; len: 15; v_gene: TRBV5-1; j_gene: TRBJ1-6; abundance: .; d_gene: .
CDR3nt: TGTGCCAGCAGTTCCGAGGACCGGGGGGACACTGAAGCTTTCTTT; CDR3aa: CASSSEDRGDTEAFF; len: 15; v_gene: TRBV28; j_gene: TRBJ1-1; abundance: few; d_gene: .
CDR3nt: TGTGCCAGCAGTACGACTAGCGGGCCTAGCACAGATACGCAGTATTTT; CDR3aa: CASSTTSGPSTDTQYF; len: 16; v_gene: TRBV28; j_gene: TRBJ2-3; abundance: .; d_gene: TRBD2
CDR3nt: TGTGCCAGCAGTTTCCCGGAGGGGTTCTCCTCCTGGGAAAAACTGTTTTTT; CDR3aa: CASSFPEGFSSWEKLFF; len: 17; v_gene: TRBV28; j_gene: TRBJ1-4; abundance: .; d_gene: .
CDR3nt: TGCAGCGTTGACCGGCTAGCGGGAGGGCCCTGGAGCACAGATACGCAGTATTTT; CDR3aa: CSVDRLAGGPWSTDTQYF; len: 18; v_gene: TRBV29-1; j_gene: TRBJ2-3; abundance: .; d_gene: TRBD2
CDR3nt: TGTGCCAGCAGGGCCTCGAGAGCGGGAGTCGGAGAGACCCAGTACTTC; CDR3aa: CASRASRAGVGETQYF; len: 16; v_gene: TRBV27; j_gene: TRBJ2-5; abundance: .; d_gene: TRBD2
CDR3nt: TGCAGTGCAAGTACGGAAGGGAGGGTCCAAGAGACCCAGTACTTC; CDR3aa: CSASTEGRVQETQYF; len: 15; v_gene: TRBV20-1; j_gene: TRBJ2-5; abundance: .; d_gene: TRBD2
CDR3nt: TGTGCCAGCAGCCCCCGAGGTAGCGGGGTTAGCTCCTACAATGAGCAGTTCTTC; CDR3aa: CASSPRGSGVSSYNEQFF; len: 18; v_gene: TRBV11-2; j_gene: TRBJ2-1; abundance: .; d_gene: TRBD2
CDR3nt: TGTGCCATCAGAGCCGGGACAGAGAACAATGAGCAGTTCTTC; CDR3aa: CAIRAGTENNEQFF; len: 14; v_gene: TRBV10-3; j_gene: TRBJ2-1; abundance: .; d_gene: TRBD1
CDR3nt: TGTGCCAGCAGCGAAACTAGCGGGGGTTACAATGAGCAGTTCTTC; CDR3aa: CASSETSGGYNEQFF; len: 15; v_gene: TRBV9; j_gene: TRBJ2-1; abundance: once; d_gene: TRBD2
CDR3nt: TGTGCCAGCAGCTTAGGACTAGCGGGGCGGGGGGAGCAGTACTTC; CDR3aa: CASSLGLAGRGEQYF; len: 15; v_gene: TRBV5-4; j_gene: TRBJ2-7; abundance: .; d_gene: TRBD2
CDR3nt: TGTGCCAGCTCACCCGGGACAGCTAACACCGGGGAGCTGTTTTTT; CDR3aa: CASSPGTANTGELFF; len: 15; v_gene: TRBV18; j_gene: TRBJ2-2; abundance: .; d_gene: TRBD1
CDR3nt: TGTGCCAGCAGAAGAACTAGCGGGAGGGATGAGCAGTTCTTC; CDR3aa: CASRRTSGRDEQFF; len: 14; v_gene: TRBV5-4; j_gene: TRBJ2-1; abundance: once; d_gene: TRBD2
CDR3nt: TGCAGCGTTGTAGACCCAACGAGCTCCTACAATGAGCAGTTCTTC; CDR3aa: CSVVDPTSSYNEQFF; len: 15; v_gene: TRBV29-1; j_gene: TRBJ2-1; abundance: few; d_gene: .
CDR3nt: TGTGCCAGCTCACCTGAGACAGCTAAGAACACTGAAGCTTTCTTT; CDR3aa: CASSPETAKNTEAFF; len: 15; v_gene: TRBV18; j_gene: TRBJ1-1; abundance: .; d_gene: .
CDR3nt: TGTGCCAGCAGTGGGCAGGGGGTTTCTAGCGGCTACACCTTC; CDR3aa: CASSGQGVSSGYTF; len: 14; v_gene: TRBV28; j_gene: TRBJ1-2; abundance: .; d_gene: TRBD1
CDR3nt: TGTGCCAGCTCACCCGATCGGGGTCTGAGCAATCAGCCCCAGCATTTT; CDR3aa: CASSPDRGLSNQPQHF; len: 16; v_gene: TRBV18; j_gene: TRBJ1-5; abundance: .; d_gene: .
CDR3nt: TGTGCCAGTAGATACTATAAGAAAGGAGGCGGGACAGGGCGGGAAAAACTGTTTTTT; CDR3aa: CASRYYKKGGGTGREKLFF; len: 19; v_gene: TRBV19; j_gene: TRBJ1-4; abundance: once; d_gene: TRBD1
CDR3nt: TGTGCCAGCAGTACCGTAGAACGCCGTTCCTACAATGAGCAGTTCTTC; CDR3aa: CASSTVERRSYNEQFF; len: 16; v_gene: TRBV28; j_gene: TRBJ2-1; abundance: once; d_gene: .
CDR3nt: TGTGCCAGCAGGACTCCCGGGACAGGGCGACGGCAGCCCCAGCATTTT; CDR3aa: CASRTPGTGRRQPQHF; len: 16; v_gene: TRBV28; j_gene: TRBJ1-5; abundance: .; d_gene: TRBD1
CDR3nt: TGCGCCAGCAGCCAACGCGTATTGGAGCTCCGCTATGGCTACACCTTC; CDR3aa: CASSQRVLELRYGYTF; len: 16; v_gene: TRBV4-1; j_gene: TRBJ1-2; abundance: .; d_gene: .
CDR3nt: TGTGCCAGCAGCCAACTAGCGGGGGACACAGATACGCAGTATTTT; CDR3aa: CASSQLAGDTDTQYF; len: 15; v_gene: TRBV7-3; j_gene: TRBJ2-3; abundance: .; d_gene: TRBD2
CDR3nt: TGTGCCATCAGTGAAGGGGGCGGGAGGGCGAACACCGGGGAGCTGTTTTTT; CDR3aa: CAISEGGGRANTGELFF; len: 17; v_gene: TRBV10-3; j_gene: TRBJ2-2; abundance: once; d_gene: TRBD2
CDR3nt: TGTGCCAGCAGCCAAGTAGAGTCCTACGAGCAGTACTTC; CDR3aa: CASSQVESYEQYF; len: 13; v_gene: TRBV3-1/TRBV3-2; j_gene: TRBJ2-7; abundance: .; d_gene: .
CDR3nt: TGTGCCAGCAGCCCCTTAGCGGGAACTAGCACAGATACGCAGTATTTT; CDR3aa: CASSPLAGTSTDTQYF; len: 16; v_gene: TRBV11-2; j_gene: TRBJ2-3; abundance: .; d_gene: TRBD2
CDR3nt: TGTGCCAGCTCAGGGACTAGCGGGAGGGACTACGAGCAGTACTTC; CDR3aa: CASSGTSGRDYEQYF; len: 15; v_gene: TRBV18; j_gene: TRBJ2-7; abundance: .; d_gene: TRBD2
CDR3nt: TGTGCCAGCAGCTGGCCGGGACTAGAAGAGAGCTCCTACGAGCAGTACTTC; CDR3aa: CASSWPGLEESSYEQYF; len: 17; v_gene: TRBV7-3; j_gene: TRBJ2-7; abundance: .; d_gene: TRBD2
CDR3nt: TGCGCCAGCAGCTTGGCCACGGCGAACACCGGGGAGCTGTTTTTT; CDR3aa: CASSLATANTGELFF; len: 15; v_gene: TRBV5-1; j_gene: TRBJ2-2; abundance: once; d_gene: .
CDR3nt: TGCAGCGTTGCCCCTGACTACAGGGTGGTCATGAACACTGAAGCTTTCTTT; CDR3aa: CSVAPDYRVVMNTEAFF; len: 17; v_gene: TRBV29-1; j_gene: TRBJ1-1; abundance: .; d_gene: .
CDR3nt: TGTGCCAGCGGTATAGCGGGAGGCTACGAGCAGTACTTC; CDR3aa: CASGIAGGYEQYF; len: 13; v_gene: TRBV11-1; j_gene: TRBJ2-7; abundance: .; d_gene: TRBD2
CDR3nt: TGTGCCAGCAGCCAAGCTAAGGGGGGCTACACCTTC; CDR3aa: CASSQAKGGYTF; len: 12; v_gene: TRBV3-1/TRBV3-2; j_gene: TRBJ1-2; abundance: .; d_gene: .
CDR3nt: TGTGCCAGCAGCTCAAATTTCGGACAGGGATTAGAGACCCAGTACTTC; CDR3aa: CASSSNFGQGLETQYF; len: 16; v_gene: TRBV5-4; j_gene: TRBJ2-5; abundance: .; d_gene: TRBD1
CDR3nt: TGTGCCACCTCCCCTAGCTCCAACACCGGGGAGCTGTTTTTT; CDR3aa: CATSPSSNTGELFF; len: 14; v_gene: TRBV27; j_gene: TRBJ2-2; abundance: .; d_gene: .
CDR3nt: TGTGCCAGCAGCTTAGACGGTGGGAGGGCCACCTACAATGAGCAGTTCTTC; CDR3aa: CASSLDGGRATYNEQFF; len: 17; v_gene: TRBV7-3; j_gene: TRBJ2-1; abundance: .; d_gene: TRBD2
CDR3nt: TGCGCCAGCAGCTTGGGAGGGAACACTGAAGCTTTCTTT; CDR3aa: CASSLGGNTEAFF; len: 13; v_gene: TRBV5-1; j_gene: TRBJ1-1; abundance: .; d_gene: .
CDR3nt: TGTGCCAGCACCCAGGGTAGCGGGATAGGGGATACGCAGTATTTT; CDR3aa: CASTQGSGIGDTQYF; len: 15; v_gene: TRBV9; j_gene: TRBJ2-3; abundance: .; d_gene: TRBD2
CDR3nt: TGTGCCAGCATGGGGGGCACCGGGGAGCTGTTTTTT; CDR3aa: CASMGGTGELFF; len: 12; v_gene: TRBV6-5; j_gene: TRBJ2-2; abundance: .; d_gene: .
CDR3nt: TGCGCCAGCAGCCAAGATCTTCGGGGAGACGAGACCCAGTACTTC; CDR3aa: CASSQDLRGDETQYF; len: 15; v_gene: TRBV4-3; j_gene: TRBJ2-5; abundance: .; d_gene: .
CDR3nt: TGTGCCAGCCTAAGCGGGGGGGCAGAGCAGTACTTC; CDR3aa: CASLSGGAEQYF; len: 12; v_gene: TRBV28; j_gene: TRBJ2-7; abundance: .; d_gene: TRBD2
CDR3nt: TGTGCCAGCAGCCGCGATGACACCCAGAGATCCCGGACAGGCGCGGGCTACACCTTC; CDR3aa: CASSRDDTQRSRTGAGYTF; len: 19; v_gene: TRBV7-2; j_gene: TRBJ1-2; abundance: .; d_gene: TRBD1
CDR3nt: TGTGCCACCAGCAGCCGGTGGGTCGAGGGGGATCAGCCCCAGCATTTT; CDR3aa: CATSSRWVEGDQPQHF; len: 16; v_gene: TRBV15; j_gene: TRBJ1-5; abundance: .; d_gene: .
CDR3nt: TGTGCCAGCAGCTTAGTGGGGCAGGGGGCTACCGAGCAGTACTTC; CDR3aa: CASSLVGQGATEQYF; len: 15; v_gene: TRBV7-2; j_gene: TRBJ2-7; abundance: .; d_gene: TRBD1